This T cell receptor beta chain emerged from a study of CD8 T cells in Susac syndrome. TCR beta sequencing covered blood CD8+ and CD4+ T cells. The germline V gene has CDR1 MNHEY and CDR2 SVGAGI. Trimming pared 0 bases from V and 2 bases from J, leaving 11 bases between. The length of the CDR3 is 15 residues. The RNA input was roughly 0.45 to 1 ug, and it was reverse transcribed with random hexamers. Multiplex immunoSEQ PCR targeted 54 Vbeta and 13 Jbeta TCR beta segments. TCRdb reanalysed the immunoSEQ multiplex PCR reads using MiXCR and keeps one entry per CDR3 protein. The table includes 160,000 or so distinct CDR3 sequences, around 93% detected once.

This clonotype was obtained from a human donor in good health. What was sequenced was CD4+ T cells from PBMCs. The chain combines TRBV6-5 with TRBJ2-7, with a tentative D call TRBD2 (5 bases). CDR3 coding DNA: TGTGCCAGCAGTTACTCAAGGTCGGAGGCCTACGAGCAGTACTTC. Residues: CASSYSRSEAYEQYF.